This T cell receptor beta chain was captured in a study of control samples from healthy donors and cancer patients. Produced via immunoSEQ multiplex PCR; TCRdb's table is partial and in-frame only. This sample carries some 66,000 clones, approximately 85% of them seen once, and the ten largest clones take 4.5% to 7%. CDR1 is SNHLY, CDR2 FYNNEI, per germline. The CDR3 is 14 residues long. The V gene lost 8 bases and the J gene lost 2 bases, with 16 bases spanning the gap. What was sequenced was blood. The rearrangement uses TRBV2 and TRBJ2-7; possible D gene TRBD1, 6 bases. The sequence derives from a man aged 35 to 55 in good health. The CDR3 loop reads CASGQSYETYEQYF. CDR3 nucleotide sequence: TGTGCCAGCGGACAGAGTTACGAAACCTACGAGCAGTACTTC. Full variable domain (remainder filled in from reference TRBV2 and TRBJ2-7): EPEVTQTPSHQVTQMGQEVILRCVPISNHLYFYWYRQILGQKVEFLVSFYNNEISEKSEIFDDQFSVERPDGSNFTLKIRSTKLEDSAMYFCASGQSYETYEQYFGPGTRLTVT.